This T cell receptor (beta chain) was sequenced in a study of long-term antiretroviral therapy in people with HIV. Notes on this clone: No antigen is known for it.

At least two post-ART and at least one pre-ART PBMC sample were available for each donor. Treatment of all HIV participants took place in the United States. A v3.0 immunoSEQ assay was performed at survey level. Only in-frame clones appear in the TCRdb table, and some are missing; sequencing was by immunoSEQ multiplex PCR. Of 20,000 to 25,000 clones listed, 70% to 90% are singletons. Trimming at V came to 6 bases and at J to 3 bases, leaving 8 bases not matched to a gene. The CDR3 is 16 amino acids. In germline, CDR1 is SGHAT, CDR2 FQNNGV. Study-wide points: Controls showed broader CDR3 length ranges than did the HIV repertoires. Diversity measured after ART increased yet remained under transplant donor controls.

The TCR originated in a man between 60 and 70 years old with HIV. The sequencing here drew on unsorted PBMCs, taken 0.6 years after starting antiretroviral therapy. The rearrangement uses TRBV11-2 and TRBJ2-1; 10 nucleotides agree with TRBD2. For the CDR3, the DNA is TGTGCCAGCAGGGGAAATCTAGCGGGGGTCTACAATGAGCAGTTCTTC. Translation: CASRGNLAGVYNEQFF.